Shown below are 29 T cell receptor beta chains from a single sample sequenced in a study of T-cell memory formation after mild COVID-19. One entry per CDR3 protein, called by TCRdb with MiXCR from the 5' RACE reads. The table shows around 300,000 distinct CDR3 sequences, with just under 20% occurring only once. The sequencing sample was made of PBMCs or a T cell subset sorted from them (not recorded which). Receptors were obtained from a man aged 18 to 30 who had mild COVID-19 (a few samples of this study predate the infection). Cell type and time point are not known.

The chain employs TRBV6-5 and TRBJ2-7, with TRBD2 matching over 8 bases. With 0 bases clipped from V and 6 bases from J, the junction kept 10 bases outside the gene matches. The germline gives CDR1 MNHEY, CDR2 SVGAGI. This CDR3 has 16 amino acids. The CDR3 bases are TGTGCCAGCAGTTACTCGATCCGGCGGGGGGCGGTCGAGCAGTACTTC. Its translation: CASSYSIRRGAVEQYF.

This clonotype was observed a handful of times. V gene TRBV11-2 combines with J gene TRBJ2-1; 12 nucleotides line up with TRBD2. CDR1 and CDR2 (germline): SGHAT, FQNNGV. CDR3 size: 18 residues. V trimming: 4 bases; J trimming: 2 bases; junction bases outside the gene matches: 9. CDR3 sequence (DNA): TGTGCCAGCAGCTCCGACGGGCGACTAGCGGGGGCCTACAATGAGCAGTTCTTC. This encodes CASSSDGRLAGAYNEQFF.

In this sample, this clonotype turned up a few times. The genes are TRBV4-3 and TRBJ2-7; D is unclear. V was shortened by 6 bases and J by 2 bases, with 14 bases between the two germline ends. The V gene's germline CDR1 is LGHNA and CDR2 YSLEER. The CDR3 totals 14 residues. DNA for the CDR3: TGCGCCAGCAGACCAAATCCGGGTACCTACGAGCAGTACTTC. Its translation is CASRPNPGTYEQYF.

The CDR3 reads CASSSLHTDTQYF. DNA for the CDR3: TGTGCCAGCAGCTCCCTTCACACAGATACGCAGTATTTT. The chain uses TRBV7-2 and TRBJ2-3; D is unclear. The CDR3 is made up of 13 amino acids. V lost 4 bases and J lost 2, with 7 bases in between. Germline CDR1 and CDR2: SGHTA and FQGNSA.

This clonotype was counted between two and nine times. The V call is TRBV29-1, the J call TRBJ1-2; 7 bases are shared with TRBD1. J gave up 7 bases and V 7 bases, and 12 bases lay outside the gene matches. From germline, CDR1 is SQVTM and CDR2 ANQGSEA. This CDR3 has 13 amino acids. CDR3 in amino acids: CSAGVEGAAGYTF. In DNA form, the CDR3 reads TGCAGCGCAGGGGTGGAGGGGGCGGCTGGCTACACCTTC.

This chain links TRBV5-1 with TRBJ2-1, with 10 bases aligning to TRBD2. CDR1 and CDR2 (germline): SGHRS, YFSETQ. With V trimmed by 5 bases and J by 0 bases, 5 bases remained unmatched. The CDR3 runs to 16 residues. CDR3 region: CASRFSGGASYNEQFF. CDR3 bases: TGCGCCAGCAGGTTCAGCGGGGGGGCCTCCTACAATGAGCAGTTCTTC.

This clonotype was detected only a few times. This rearrangement joins TRBV7-2 to TRBJ2-5; D remains ambiguous. Per germline, CDR1 SGHTA and CDR2 FQGNSA. The V gene lost 6 bases and the J gene lost 2 bases, with 16 bases spanning the gap. The CDR3 extends over 15 amino acids. CDR3 bases: TGTGCCAGCAGTTTAAGGGCCCGGGTACAAGAGACCCAGTACTTC. Encoded protein: CASSLRARVQETQYF.

V gene TRBV20-1 combines with J gene TRBJ1-5; D is unclear. There are 13 residues in the CDR3. V was pared by 3 bases and J by 5 bases, with 11 bases between. Germline V gene data show CDR1 as DFQATT and CDR2 as SNEGSKA (reference sequence). The DNA for the CDR3 is TGCAGTGCTAGGCCAGAGGTAGATCAGCCCCAGCATTTT. This sequence encodes CSARPEVDQPQHF.

This chain uses TRBV20-1 with TRBJ2-7, with D possibly matching TRBD1 (5 bases). Germline-derived CDR1 and CDR2 are DFQATT and SNEGSKA (reference sequence). CDR3 length equals 13 residues. Trimming took 4 bases from V and 2 from J, leaving 12 bases between them. This CDR3 reads CSAKPREAYEQYF. The CDR3 DNA sequence: TGCAGTGCTAAGCCCAGGGAAGCCTACGAGCAGTACTTC.

The sample holds a few counts of this clonotype. CDR3 bases: TGTGCCAGCAGCTTACTACAGATCTACGAGCAGTACTTC. Its translation: CASSLLQIYEQYF. The V and J genes are TRBV7-2 and TRBJ2-7; D call uncertain. The CDR3 length is 13 residues. Trimming pared 2 bases from V and 3 bases from J, leaving 8 bases between. Per germline, CDR1 SGHTA and CDR2 FQGNSA.

This clonotype was observed a handful of times. The chain has TRBV20-1 and TRBJ2-1, with no clear D. Deletions cut 1 base from V and 0 bases from J, with 13 bases between. The CDR3 loop spans 16 amino acids. The V gene's germline CDR1 is DFQATT and CDR2 SNEGSKA (reference sequence). This chain's CDR3 is CSARGVGFSSYNEQFF. CDR3 coding DNA: TGCAGTGCTAGAGGTGTGGGGTTTAGCTCCTACAATGAGCAGTTCTTC.

The chain has TRBV2 and TRBJ1-5, with D possibly TRBD1 on 5 matching bases. This CDR3 is 14 amino acids long. V dropped 5 bases and J dropped 4 bases, with 12 bases sitting between them. Germline V gene data show CDR1 as SNHLY and CDR2 as FYNNEI. This CDR3 reads CASSSMGQNQPQHF. The CDR3 bases are TGTGCCAGCAGTTCCATGGGGCAAAATCAGCCCCAGCATTTT.

This clonotype appeared a few times. The chain is built from TRBV20-1 and TRBJ2-7; tentative D call: TRBD1 (5 bases). V lost 0 bases and J lost 3, with 6 bases in between. Germline values: CDR1 DFQATT, CDR2 SNEGSKA (reference sequence). The CDR3 has 12 amino acids. CDR3 amino acids: CSAREDSYEQYV. CDR3 nucleotide sequence: TGCAGTGCTAGAGAAGACAGCTACGAGCAGTACGTC.

The CDR3 spells CASQRRPGSRLGLSGNTEAFF. In nucleotides, the CDR3 is TGTGCCAGCCAACGCCGGCCGGGATCGAGGTTGGGGCTATCAGGGAACACTGAAGCTTTCTTT. J is TRBJ1-1 and V is TRBV5-5; TRBD1 might be the D (5 bases). The CDR3 covers 21 residues. Deletions cut 7 bases from V and 1 base from J, with 35 bases between. Germline-derived CDR1 and CDR2 are SGHKS and YYEKEE (reference sequence).

This clonotype occurred a few times. The V gene is TRBV6-6, the J gene TRBJ2-1; 9 nucleotides agree with TRBD2. CDR1 and CDR2 from the germline V gene are MNHNY and SVGAGI (reference sequence). The V gene end was trimmed by 7 bases and the J gene end by 0 bases; junction bases not matched to a gene: 4. The CDR3 is 15 amino acids. CDR3 protein: CASIHSGSSYNEQFF. As DNA, the CDR3 is TGTGCCAGCATCCATAGCGGGAGCTCCTACAATGAGCAGTTCTTC.

This clonotype was picked up a small number of times. J is TRBJ2-1 and V is TRBV19; D remains unclear. Trimming took 1 base from V and 10 from J, leaving 8 bases between them. CDR3 length equals 12 residues. From germline, CDR1 is LNHDA and CDR2 SQIVND (reference sequence). CDR3 coding DNA: TGTGCCAGTAGTATAGGGCGAAGGGAGCAGTTCTTC. This gives the protein CASSIGRREQFF.

Only a few counts were recorded for this clonotype. The chain couples TRBV28 to TRBJ2-4; a weak D match, TRBD1 (5 bases). Germline V gene sequence: CDR1 MDHEN, CDR2 SYDVKM. There are 14 residues in the CDR3. The V end lost 6 bases, the J end lost 2 bases, and 11 bases lay between the germline ends. CDR3 sequence (DNA): TGTGCCAGCAGGGCCTCAGGGTCCAAAAACATTCAGTACTTC. It translates to CASRASGSKNIQYF.

The rearrangement links TRBV20-1 to TRBJ1-2; D unresolved. CDR1 is DFQATT, CDR2 SNEGSKA, per germline (reference sequence). Trimming cost V 4 bases and J 2 bases, with 8 bases left between them. The CDR3 is made up of 12 amino acids. The CDR3 spells CSATRENYGYTF. CDR3 bases: TGCAGTGCTACTCGGGAGAACTATGGCTACACCTTC.

This sequence joins TRBV6-2 or TRBV6-3 and TRBJ2-7; TRBD1 matches at 7 bases. There are 12 residues in the CDR3. CDR1 and CDR2 from the germline V gene are MNHEY and SVGEGT. Germline trimming cut 6 bases from V and 6 bases from J; bases unmatched to any gene: 5. DNA for the CDR3: TGTGCCAGCAGGATGACAGGGTTCGAGCAGTACTTC. This translates into CASRMTGFEQYF.

This clonotype was detected many times. The chain recombines TRBV7-2 with TRBJ1-4; D call uncertain. CDR3 length: 11 amino acids. Trimming removed 4 bases at V and 7 bases at J, with 4 bases between. The germline V gene encodes CDR1 SGHTA and CDR2 FQGNSA. This CDR3 reads CASSYGEKLFF. In nucleotides, the CDR3 is TGTGCCAGCAGCTACGGTGAAAAACTGTTTTTT.

This clonotype was seen ten or more times. The V call is TRBV19, the J call TRBJ2-7; maybe TRBD2 (6 bases). CDR1 and CDR2 (germline): LNHDA, SQIVND (reference sequence). This CDR3 is built from 12 residues. Trimming cost V 6 bases and J 5 bases, with 11 bases left between them. In DNA form, the CDR3 reads TGTGCCAGTAGCCGCGGGATGGACGAGCAGTACTTC. This gives the protein CASSRGMDEQYF. The whole variable domain, remainder taken from reference TRBV19 and TRBJ2-7, is DGGITQSPKYLFRKEGQNVTLSCEQNLNHDAMYWYRQDPGQGLRLIYYSQIVNDFQKGDIAEGYSVSREKKESFPLTVTSAQKNPTAFYLCASSRGMDEQYFGPGTRLTVT.

V usage is TRBV4-2 and J usage is TRBJ2-7, with no clear D. This CDR3 is built from 14 residues. The germline V and J ends were trimmed by 0 bases and 0 bases, with 6 bases remaining between them. Per the germline V gene, CDR1 is LGHNA and CDR2 is YNFKEQ. The CDR3 spells CASSQDWSSYEQYF. The CDR3 region has the DNA TGTGCCAGCAGCCAAGATTGGTCCTCCTACGAGCAGTACTTC.

This clonotype came up a few times. V gene TRBV20-1 combines with J gene TRBJ2-5; 9 bases fit TRBD2. The CDR3 spans 14 residues. Germline trimming cut 5 bases from V and 5 bases from J; bases unmatched to any gene: 9. CDR1 and CDR2 (germline): DFQATT, SNEGSKA (reference sequence). The CDR3 DNA sequence: TGCAGTGCTGAGCGGGGGGCCCAGGGGGAGACCCAGTACTTC. The encoded protein is CSAERGAQGETQYF.

This clonotype turned up a few times. This chain connects TRBV11-2 to TRBJ2-3, with TRBD2 matching over 11 bases. V shed 2 bases and J 6 bases; nucleotides not matched to a gene: 7. Germline values: CDR1 SGHAT, CDR2 FQNNGV. The CDR3 totals 16 residues. CDR3 sequence: CASSLRWTSGRDTQYF. In nucleotides, the CDR3 is TGTGCCAGCAGCTTAAGGTGGACTAGCGGGCGGGATACGCAGTATTTT.

The genes are TRBV2 and TRBJ2-7; maybe TRBD2 (7 bases). Trimming shortened V by 5 bases and J by 0 bases, and 11 bases separated the two germline ends. Germline CDR1 is SNHLY and CDR2 is FYNNEI. The CDR3 covers 14 residues. This CDR3 reads CASSPRGASYEQYF. CDR3 nucleotides: TGTGCCAGCAGTCCCCGGGGGGCCTCCTACGAGCAGTACTTC. The whole variable domain, remainder taken from reference TRBV2 and TRBJ2-7, is EPEVTQTPSHQVTQMGQEVILRCVPISNHLYFYWYRQILGQKVEFLVSFYNNEISEKSEIFDDQFSVERPDGSNFTLKIRSTKLEDSAMYFCASSPRGASYEQYFGPGTRLTVT.

V usage is TRBV6-5 and J usage is TRBJ2-1; a possible D gene is TRBD2 (6 bases). Between the trimmed V and J ends, which lost 5 bases and 7 bases, there was a span of 18 bases. The CDR3 covers 15 residues. The germline CDR1 and CDR2 sequences are MNHEY and SVGAGI. CDR3 DNA sequence: TGTGCCAGCAGTCAACCGGGGGTTCTTAGGAATGAGCAGTTCTTC. It codes for CASSQPGVLRNEQFF.

The chain couples TRBV7-3 to TRBJ1-1; D remains unclear. Germline V gene sequence: CDR1 SGHTA, CDR2 FQGTGA. V dropped 2 bases and J dropped 1 base, with 8 bases sitting between them. This CDR3 comprises 14 residues. CDR3 nucleotide sequence: TGTGCCAGCAGCTTATGGCCAGCGAACACTGAAGCTTTCTTT. It is translated as CASSLWPANTEAFF. Variable domain in full (rest from reference TRBV7-3 and TRBJ1-1): GAGVSQTPSNKVTEKGKYVELRCDPISGHTALYWYRQSLGQGPEFLIYFQGTGAADDSGLPNDRFFAVRPEGSVSTLKIQRTERGDSAVYLCASSLWPANTEAFFGQGTRLTVV.

V and J are TRBV19 and TRBJ2-5, with D perhaps given as TRBD1 or TRBD2 (6 bases each). Looked up from germline, CDR1 is LNHDA and CDR2 is SQIVND (reference sequence). V lost 5 bases, J lost 3 bases, and 13 bases lay in between. The CDR3 is made up of 14 amino acids. The CDR3 DNA reads TGTGCCAGTAGTGTACAGGGACTTAAAGAGACCCAGTACTTC. Protein product: CASSVQGLKETQYF.

The rearrangement uses TRBV4-1 and TRBJ2-6; D is unresolved. The CDR3 has 18 residues. The germline V and J ends were trimmed by 1 base and 0 bases, with 13 bases remaining between them. CDR1 and CDR2 (germline): MGHRA, YSYEKL. The CDR3 DNA sequence: TGCGCCAGCAGCCAAGTCGCCCGACGCAGCTCTGGGGCCAACGTCCTGACTTTC. It translates to CASSQVARRSSGANVLTF.